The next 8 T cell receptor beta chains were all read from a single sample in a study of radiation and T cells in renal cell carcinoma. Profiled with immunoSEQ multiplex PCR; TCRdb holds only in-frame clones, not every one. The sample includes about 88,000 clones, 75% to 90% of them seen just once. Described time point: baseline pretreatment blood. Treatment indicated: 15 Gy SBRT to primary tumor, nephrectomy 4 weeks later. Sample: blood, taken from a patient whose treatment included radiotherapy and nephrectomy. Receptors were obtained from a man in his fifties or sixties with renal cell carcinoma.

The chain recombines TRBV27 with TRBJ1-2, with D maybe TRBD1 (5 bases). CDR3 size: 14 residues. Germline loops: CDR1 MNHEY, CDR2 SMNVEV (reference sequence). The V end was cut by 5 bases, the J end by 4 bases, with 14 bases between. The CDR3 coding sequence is TGTGCCAGCAGTGGCAGGGCTCCACCCTATGGCTACACCTTC. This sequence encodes CASSGRAPPYGYTF.

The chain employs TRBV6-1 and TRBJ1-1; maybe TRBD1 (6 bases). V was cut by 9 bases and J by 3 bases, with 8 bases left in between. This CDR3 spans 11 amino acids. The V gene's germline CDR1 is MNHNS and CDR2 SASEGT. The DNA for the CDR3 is TGTGCCAGTTACAGGGACACTGAAGCTTTCTTT. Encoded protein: CASYRDTEAFF.

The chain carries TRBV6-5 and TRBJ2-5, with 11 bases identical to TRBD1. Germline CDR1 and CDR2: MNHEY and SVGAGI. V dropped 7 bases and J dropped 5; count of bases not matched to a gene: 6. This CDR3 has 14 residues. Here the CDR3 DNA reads TGTGCCAGCACACGGACAGGGGGCGGGGAGACCCAGTACTTC. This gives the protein CASTRTGGGETQYF.

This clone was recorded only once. CDR3 sequence: CAISDRLAQETQYF. In DNA, the CDR3 is TGTGCCATCAGTGATAGACTAGCCCAAGAGACCCAGTACTTC. The chain links TRBV10-3 to TRBJ2-5; 7 nucleotides agree with TRBD2. The CDR3 length is 14 residues. Germline CDR1 ENHRY, CDR2 SYGVKD. The V and J ends lost 3 bases and 1 base, in that order; junction bases with no gene match: 2.

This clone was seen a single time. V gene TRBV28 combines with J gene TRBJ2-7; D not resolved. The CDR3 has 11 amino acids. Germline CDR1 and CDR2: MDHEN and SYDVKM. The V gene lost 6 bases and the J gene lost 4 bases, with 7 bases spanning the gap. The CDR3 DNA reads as TGTGCCAGCAGGGGTCTGTACGAGCAGTACTTC. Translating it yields CASRGLYEQYF. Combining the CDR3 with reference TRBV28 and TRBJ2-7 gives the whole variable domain DVKVTQSSRYLVKRTGEKVFLECVQDMDHENMFWYRQDPGLGLRLIYFSYDVKMKEKGDIPEGYSVSREKKERFSLILESASTNQTSMYLCASRGLYEQYFGPGTRLTVT.

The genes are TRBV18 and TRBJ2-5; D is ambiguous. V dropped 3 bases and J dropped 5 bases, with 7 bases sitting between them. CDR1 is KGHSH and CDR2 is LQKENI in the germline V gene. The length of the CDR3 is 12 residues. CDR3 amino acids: CASSPEEETQYF. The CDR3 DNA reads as TGTGCCAGCTCACCGGAAGAGGAGACCCAGTACTTC.

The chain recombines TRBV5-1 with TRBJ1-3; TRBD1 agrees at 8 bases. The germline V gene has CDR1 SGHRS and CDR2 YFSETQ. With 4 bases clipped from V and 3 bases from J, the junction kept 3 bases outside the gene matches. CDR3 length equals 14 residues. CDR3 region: CASSLGQGGNTIYF. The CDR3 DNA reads TGCGCCAGCAGCCTAGGACAGGGTGGAAACACCATATATTTT.

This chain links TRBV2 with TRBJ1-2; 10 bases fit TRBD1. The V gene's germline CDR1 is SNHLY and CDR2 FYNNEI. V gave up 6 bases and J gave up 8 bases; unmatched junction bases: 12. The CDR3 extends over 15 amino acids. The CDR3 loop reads CASRRDRGSGDGYTF. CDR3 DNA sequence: TGTGCCAGCAGGCGGGACAGGGGATCTGGAGACGGCTACACCTTC.